A selection of T cell receptor beta chains follows, all from one sample in a study of T cell responses to AZD1222 COVID-19 vaccine. Clones were read by immunoSEQ multiplex PCR, and TCRdb kept only the in-frame ones, dropping some. This sample has 100,000 to 150,000 clones, with roughly 89% found just once. The source was peripheral blood, collected 28 days after the second AZD1222 dose. All receptors come from an adult who received the AZD1222 COVID-19 vaccine. The CDR3 runs from the conserved cysteine through the conserved F or W. D genes are given only for firm matches. Rows may omit the clone size; those that give it use once, few, many or a size class.

D	V	J	size	CDR3	DNA
-	TRBV7-8	TRBJ2-3	-	CASSLAPLERDTQYF	TGTGCCAGCAGCTTAGCGCCCTTAGAAAGAGATACGCAGTATTTT
TRBD2	TRBV15	TRBJ2-1	-	CATSPGLAGVNEQFF	TGTGCCACCAGCCCGGGACTAGCGGGGGTTAATGAGCAGTTCTTC
TRBD2	TRBV3-1/TRBV3-2	TRBJ2-2	-	CASSPLTSGDTNTGELFF	TGTGCCAGCAGCCCATTGACTAGCGGGGATACGAACACCGGGGAGCTGTTTTTT
TRBD1	TRBV5-6	TRBJ1-1	-	CASSWDRDTEAFF	TGTGCCAGCAGCTGGGACAGGGACACTGAAGCTTTCTTT
-	TRBV3-1/TRBV3-2	TRBJ2-1	-	CAPPGDTYYNEQFF	TGTGCCCCACCCGGGGATACCTACTACAATGAGCAGTTCTTC
TRBD2	TRBV6-5	TRBJ2-7	-	CASMGWRGEQYF	TGTGCCAGCATGGGGTGGCGGGGGGAGCAGTACTTC
TRBD2	TRBV5-1	TRBJ2-5	-	CASSLGRAGVLQETQYF	TGCGCCAGCAGCTTAGGACGTGCGGGGGTCCTACAAGAGACCCAGTACTTC
TRBD2	TRBV4-1	TRBJ2-7	-	CASSHLAGGSYEQYF	TGCGCCAGCAGCCACCTAGCGGGGGGGTCTTACGAGCAGTACTTC
TRBD1	TRBV28	TRBJ1-2	-	CASGDRGNYGYTF	TGTGCCAGCGGGGACAGGGGTAACTATGGCTACACCTTC
-	TRBV6-5	TRBJ1-2	-	CASKGADYGYTF	TGTGCCAGCAAGGGTGCAGATTATGGCTACACCTTC
-	TRBV6-5	TRBJ1-3	-	CASSYSKGWRGNTIYF	TGTGCCAGCAGTTACTCGAAGGGGTGGCGAGGAAACACCATATATTTT
TRBD2	TRBV28	TRBJ2-7	once	CASSLTGLAGESTSYEQYF	TGTGCCAGCAGTTTAACAGGACTAGCGGGAGAATCAACTTCCTACGAGCAGTACTTC
TRBD1	TRBV30	TRBJ2-7	-	CAWDRGVRVNYNEQYF	TGTGCCTGGGACAGGGGGGTAAGGGTGAACTACAACGAGCAGTACTTC
TRBD1	TRBV7-6	TRBJ2-7	-	CASSLQPTDGQGDYEQYF	TGTGCCAGCAGCTTACAACCCACCGACGGACAGGGAGACTACGAGCAGTACTTC